Below are 28 T cell receptor beta chains sequenced from a single sample in a study of T cells after posttransplantation cyclophosphamide. Sequencing was performed with immunoSEQ multiplex PCR; in TCRdb, only in-frame clones are kept and a portion is missing. The sample consists of 25,000 to 35,000 clones, under 95% of them appearing once. The naive gate required viable CD3+CD4+ or CD3+CD8+ cells with CCR7+CD45RA+CD45RO-CD95-CD27+CD28+ phenotype. Sequences were obtained from naive CD4+ T cells sorted from PBMCs. These receptors all stem from a woman between 55 and 75 years old in good health, CMV-negative, and a related stem cell transplant donor.

About this clone: This sample includes further DNA sequences coding for the same CDR3. This chain joins TRBV2 and TRBJ2-2; 7 bases agree with TRBD1. The CDR3 spans 15 residues. The germline V gene has CDR1 SNHLY and CDR2 FYNNEI. V lost 4 bases and J lost 6; bases outside the gene matches: 8. The CDR3 DNA sequence: TGTGCCAGCAGTGCCACAGGGGTGGATTCCGGGGAGCTGTTTTTT. It codes for CASSATGVDSGELFF.

CDR3 sequence reads: CASSLLQGDTEAFF. Written as DNA, the CDR3 is TGCGCCAGCAGCTTGCTCCAGGGGGACACTGAAGCTTTCTTT. V gene TRBV5-1 combines with J gene TRBJ1-1; TRBD1 matches at 7 bases. Per germline, CDR1 SGHRS and CDR2 YFSETQ. Trimming took 1 base from V and 3 from J; bases not matched to a gene: 3. The CDR3 extends over 14 amino acids.

The chain is built from TRBV9 and TRBJ2-2; 7 bases line up with TRBD1. The germline V gene has CDR1 SGDLS and CDR2 YYNGEE. Trimming removed 4 bases from V and 1 base from J; junction bases left unmatched: 4. This CDR3 comprises 15 residues. The DNA of the CDR3 is TGTGCCAGCAGCCCACGGACAGGGAACACCGGGGAGCTGTTTTTT. Translation gives CASSPRTGNTGELFF.

The V and J genes are TRBV9 and TRBJ1-3; no definite D call. Germline V gene lookup returns CDR1 SGDLS and CDR2 YYNGEE. The CDR3 runs to 15 residues. Trimming cost V 0 bases and J 4 bases, with 11 bases left between them. CDR3: CASSVAPERGNTIYF. CDR3 bases: TGTGCCAGCAGCGTAGCTCCGGAGCGGGGAAACACCATATATTTT.

The chain joins TRBV28 to TRBJ2-1; 9 nucleotides agree with TRBD1. The CDR3 spans 13 residues. V was clipped by 10 bases and J by 9 bases; unmatched bases: 10. Germline CDR1 is MDHEN and CDR2 is SYDVKM. CDR3 sequence reads: CATFDRGTSEQFF. The CDR3 DNA follows: TGTGCCACCTTCGACAGGGGGACGAGTGAGCAGTTCTTC. Supplemented by reference TRBV28 and TRBJ2-1, the full variable domain reads DVKVTQSSRYLVKRTGEKVFLECVQDMDHENMFWYRQDPGLGLRLIYFSYDVKMKEKGDIPEGYSVSREKKERFSLILESASTNQTSMYLCATFDRGTSEQFFGPGTRLTVL.

V gene TRBV5-4 combines with J gene TRBJ2-3; 7 positions match TRBD2. The CDR3 loop spans 16 amino acids. The V gene end was trimmed by 4 bases and the J gene end by 6 bases; junction bases not matched to a gene: 14. Germline loops: CDR1 SGHNT, CDR2 YYREEE (reference sequence). In DNA, the CDR3 is TGTGCCAGCAGCCTTACTAGCGTGATTGGTAAGGATACGCAGTATTTT. It yields the protein CASSLTSVIGKDTQYF.

J is TRBJ1-1 and V is TRBV7-2; a possible D gene is TRBD1 (5 bases). CDR3 length equals 14 residues. The V end was cut by 7 bases, the J end by 1 base, with 13 bases between. Looked up from germline, CDR1 is SGHTA and CDR2 is FQGNSA. The CDR3 loop reads CASTLRTTNTEAFF. CDR3 nucleotide sequence: TGTGCCAGCACCCTACGGACAACGAACACTGAAGCTTTCTTT. Combining the CDR3 with reference TRBV7-2 and TRBJ1-1 gives the whole variable domain GAGVSQSPSNKVTEKGKDVELRCDPISGHTALYWYRQSLGQGLEFLIYFQGNSAPDKSGLPSDRFSAERTGGSVSTLTIQRTQQEDSAVYLCASTLRTTNTEAFFGQGTRLTVV.

This clone was observed a few times. The J gene is TRBJ1-1, the V gene TRBV6-6; D not resolved. Looked up from germline, CDR1 is MNHNY and CDR2 is SVGAGI (reference sequence). V lost 4 bases, J lost 4 bases, and 7 bases lay in between. This CDR3 is 12 amino acids long. CDR3: CASSSTATEAFF. DNA of the CDR3: TGTGCCAGCAGTTCGACTGCCACTGAAGCTTTCTTT.

V and J are TRBV2 and TRBJ1-1; D possibly corresponds to TRBD1 (6 bases). The CDR3 has 14 amino acids. V dropped 6 bases and J dropped 2 bases, with 13 bases sitting between them. CDR1 SNHLY and CDR2 FYNNEI come from the germline V gene. This CDR3 is CASSKTGFNTEAFF. CDR3 sequence (DNA): TGTGCCAGCAGCAAAACAGGGTTCAACACTGAAGCTTTCTTT.

This sequence joins TRBV19 and TRBJ1-5; TRBD1 matches 7 bases. The CDR3 consists of 15 residues. Germline-derived CDR1 and CDR2 are LNHDA and SQIVND (reference sequence). V dropped 6 bases and J dropped 0; count of bases not matched to a gene: 5. CDR3 bases: TGTGCCAGTAGGACGGGACAGTATAGCAATCAGCCCCAGCATTTT. Protein sequence: CASRTGQYSNQPQHF.

This chain links TRBV19 with TRBJ2-2; TRBD2 agrees at 10 bases. The length of the CDR3 is 15 residues. Germline V lookup: CDR1 LNHDA, CDR2 SQIVND (reference sequence). V lost 6 bases to trimming and J lost 5 bases; unmatched junction nucleotides: 6. The CDR3 DNA reads TGTGCCAGTAGGGGGACTAGCGTAGTTACCGGGGAGCTGTTTTTT. Encoded protein: CASRGTSVVTGELFF.

This clone was detected only once. This chain uses TRBV5-1 with TRBJ2-3; 8 bases match TRBD2. The CDR3 runs to 17 residues. V lost 4 bases to trimming and J lost 2 bases; unmatched junction nucleotides: 12. The germline CDR1 and CDR2 sequences are SGHRS and YFSETQ. The CDR3 region is CASSPTGASGLTDTQYF. The CDR3 DNA is TGCGCCAGCAGCCCAACCGGGGCTAGCGGGCTCACAGATACGCAGTATTTT.

This rearrangement joins TRBV7-2 to TRBJ1-2, with D perhaps matching TRBD1 (5 bases). The CDR3 loop spans 13 amino acids. With 6 bases removed from V and 8 bases from J, the gap between germline ends came to 16 bases. CDR1 is SGHTA and CDR2 is FQGNSA in the germline V gene. The CDR3 sequence is CASSAGGVEGYTF. The DNA for the CDR3 is TGTGCCAGCAGTGCGGGAGGGGTGGAAGGCTACACCTTC.

To note about this clone: In the same sample, other DNA sequences code for this CDR3. This rearrangement joins TRBV7-3 to TRBJ2-1; possibly TRBD2 for D (6 bases). CDR3 length equals 13 residues. Trimming removed 5 bases at V and 4 bases at J, with 9 bases between. Per the germline V gene, CDR1 is SGHTA and CDR2 is FQGTGA. The CDR3 DNA follows: TGTGCCAGCAGCCCTGGGGGGTACAATGAGCAGTTCTTC. This sequence encodes CASSPGGYNEQFF. The whole variable domain, filled in from reference TRBV7-3 and TRBJ2-1, reads GAGVSQTPSNKVTEKGKYVELRCDPISGHTALYWYRQSLGQGPEFLIYFQGTGAADDSGLPNDRFFAVRPEGSVSTLKIQRTERGDSAVYLCASSPGGYNEQFFGPGTRLTVL.

The chain employs TRBV29-1 and TRBJ1-3, with D possibly TRBD1 on 5 matching bases. With 6 bases removed from V and 7 bases from J, the gap between germline ends came to 10 bases. Germline CDR1 reads SQVTM; CDR2 reads ANQGSEA. The CDR3 length is 11 residues. The CDR3 DNA sequence: TGCAGCGTCAGGGAGGGGAACACCATATATTTT. Protein: CSVREGNTIYF. The variable domain in full, completed from reference TRBV29-1 and TRBJ1-3, reads SAVISQKPSRDICQRGTSLTIQCQVDSQVTMMFWYRQQPGQSLTLIATANQGSEATYESGFVIDKFPISRPNLTFSTLTVSNMSPEDSSIYLCSVREGNTIYFGEGSWLTVV.

This rearrangement joins TRBV25-1 to TRBJ2-3, with unresolved D. From germline, CDR1 is MGHDK and CDR2 SYGVNS. The V end lost 3 bases, the J end lost 2 bases, and 6 bases lay between the germline ends. The CDR3 contains 13 residues. The CDR3 reads CASSDPNTDTQYF. In nucleotides, the CDR3 is TGTGCCAGCAGTGATCCAAACACAGATACGCAGTATTTT.

The chain employs TRBV5-4 and TRBJ2-5; D gene uncertain. V was shortened by 0 bases and J by 2 bases, with 11 bases between the two germline ends. The CDR3 extends over 15 amino acids. Germline V gene data show CDR1 as SGHNT and CDR2 as YYREEE (reference sequence). CDR3 bases: TGTGCCAGCAGCTTGGGGGCAGAAAAACAAGAGACCCAGTACTTC. This translates into CASSLGAEKQETQYF.

A remark on this clone: Sequence at one end of the junction differs from germline and may be a read error. The rearrangement uses TRBV28 and TRBJ1-5; a weak D match, TRBD1 (6 bases). The germline V gene has CDR1 MDHEN and CDR2 SYDVKM. CDR3 length: 10 residues. The CDR3 DNA is TGCATGACAGGTAATCAGCCCCAGCATTTT. Translation gives CMTGNQPQHF.

The V call is TRBV5-1, the J call TRBJ2-3; tentatively, D is TRBD1 (6 bases). The V end lost 3 bases, the J end lost 4 bases, and 12 bases lay between the germline ends. Looked up from germline, CDR1 is SGHRS and CDR2 is YFSETQ. The CDR3 totals 14 residues. CDR3 loop: CASSSPTGPDTQYF. The CDR3 bases are TGCGCCAGCAGCTCACCGACAGGACCAGATACGCAGTATTTT.

The chain carries TRBV7-2 and TRBJ1-2, with D unclear. The CDR3 has 14 residues. Germline V gene sequence: CDR1 SGHTA, CDR2 FQGNSA. The V end lost 5 bases, the J end lost 8 bases, and 18 bases lay between the germline ends. The CDR3 region is CASSPPGIPWGYTF. The CDR3 nucleotides are TGTGCCAGCAGCCCCCCCGGGATCCCTTGGGGCTACACCTTC.

J is TRBJ1-2 and V is TRBV5-5; the D gene is possibly TRBD1 (5 bases). Germline V gives CDR1 SGHKS, CDR2 YYEKEE (reference sequence). Trimming stripped 4 bases from V and 6 bases from J, with 16 bases between. This CDR3 is 14 amino acids long. The CDR3 DNA sequence: TGTGCCAGCAGCCGCGGGGCCTTCTCGGATGGCTACACCTTC. Translated: CASSRGAFSDGYTF.

V usage is TRBV7-9 and J usage is TRBJ2-5; possible D gene TRBD2, 6 bases. This CDR3 spans 14 amino acids. Trimming took 5 bases from V and 5 from J, leaving 15 bases between them. The germline gives CDR1 SEHNR, CDR2 FQNEAQ (reference sequence). The CDR3 sequence: CASSLRRDRETQYF. The CDR3 nucleotides read TGTGCCAGCAGCCTCCGGCGGGACCGGGAGACCCAGTACTTC. The variable domain in full, with the rest retrieved from reference TRBV7-9 and TRBJ2-5, is DTGVSQNPRHKITKRGQNVTFRCDPISEHNRLYWYRQTLGQGPEFLTYFQNEAQLEKSRLLSDRFSAERPKGSFSTLEIQRTEQGDSAMYLCASSLRRDRETQYFGPGTRLLVL.

The V call is TRBV27, the J call TRBJ1-5; TRBD1 matches 10 bases. CDR3 size: 17 residues. V shed 4 bases and J 1 base; nucleotides not matched to a gene: 7. Looked up from germline, CDR1 is MNHEY and CDR2 is SMNVEV (reference sequence). The CDR3 DNA reads as TGTGCCAGCAGTTCCCGTCCGGGACAGGGGAGCAATCAGCCCCAGCATTTT. Translating gives CASSSRPGQGSNQPQHF.

V usage is TRBV6-5 and J usage is TRBJ2-7; D possibly corresponds to TRBD1 (6 bases). Trimming removed 0 bases at V and 2 bases at J, with 11 bases between. CDR3 length: 15 residues. Germline V gene data show CDR1 as MNHEY and CDR2 as SVGAGI. The CDR3 DNA reads TGTGCCAGCAGTTACTCCGAACAGGGACCCTACGAGCAGTACTTC. Its protein is CASSYSEQGPYEQYF.

V usage is TRBV29-1 and J usage is TRBJ2-7; TRBD1 matches 11 bases. Germline V gene data show CDR1 as SQVTM and CDR2 as ANQGSEA. CDR3 length: 14 residues. The V gene end was trimmed by 5 bases and the J gene end by 3 bases; junction bases not matched to a gene: 6. The CDR3 DNA is TGCAGCGTTCTCCGGGACAGGGGGGTCTACGAGCAGTACTTC. This codes for CSVLRDRGVYEQYF.

This clone occurred once. Written as DNA, the CDR3 is TGCGCCAGCAGCCGGACAGAGAAGAACACTGAAGCTTTCTTT. Translated, it gives CASSRTEKNTEAFF. The J gene is TRBJ1-1, the V gene TRBV4-3, with D possibly matching TRBD1 (6 bases). V was trimmed by 4 bases and J by 1 base, leaving 10 bases between them. This CDR3 has 14 residues. Per germline, CDR1 LGHNA and CDR2 YSLEER.

The genes are TRBV29-1 and TRBJ2-5; TRBD2 agrees at 8 bases. Looked up from germline, CDR1 is SQVTM and CDR2 is ANQGSEA. J lost 5 bases, V lost 4 bases, and 3 bases had no gene match. The CDR3 contains 12 residues. The CDR3 coding sequence is TGCAGCGTTGCCGGGGGGGAGGAGACCCAGTACTTC. It yields the protein CSVAGGEETQYF.

This clone was detected only once. The chain combines TRBV27 with TRBJ1-1; 8 bases match TRBD1. Germline values: CDR1 MNHEY, CDR2 SMNVEV (reference sequence). The CDR3 is made up of 15 amino acids. V lost 6 bases to trimming and J lost 11 bases; unmatched junction nucleotides: 17. The chain's CDR3 is CASRETGGKSWWAFF. The CDR3, as DNA: TGTGCCAGCAGAGAAACAGGGGGGAAGAGCTGGTGGGCTTTCTTT.